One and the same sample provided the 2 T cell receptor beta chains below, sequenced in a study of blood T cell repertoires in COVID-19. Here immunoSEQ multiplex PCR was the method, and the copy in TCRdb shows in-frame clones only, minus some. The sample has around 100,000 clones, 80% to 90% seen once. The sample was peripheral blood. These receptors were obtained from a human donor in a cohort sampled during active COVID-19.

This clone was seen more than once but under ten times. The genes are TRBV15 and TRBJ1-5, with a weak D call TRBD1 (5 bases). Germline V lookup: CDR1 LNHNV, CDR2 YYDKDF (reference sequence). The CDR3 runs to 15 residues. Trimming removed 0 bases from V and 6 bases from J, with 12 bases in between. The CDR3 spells CATSRDPGIGQPQHF. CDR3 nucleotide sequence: TGTGCCACCAGCAGAGACCCAGGGATCGGTCAGCCCCAGCATTTT. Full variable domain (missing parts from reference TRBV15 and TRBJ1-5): DAMVIQNPRYQVTQFGKPVTLSCSQTLNHNVMYWYQQKSSQAPKLLFHYYDKDFNNEADTPDNFQSRRPNTSFCFLDIRSPGLGDTAMYLCATSRDPGIGQPQHFGDGTRLSIL.

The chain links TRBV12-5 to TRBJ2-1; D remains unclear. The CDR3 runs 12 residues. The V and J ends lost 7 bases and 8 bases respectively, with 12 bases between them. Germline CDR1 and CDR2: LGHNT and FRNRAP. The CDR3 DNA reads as TGTGCTAGTGCCGGAAATGAGGATGAGCAGTTCTTC. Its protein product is CASAGNEDEQFF.